The 25 T cell receptor beta chains reported below all come from one sample, sequenced in a study of blood T cell repertoires in COVID-19. Sequencing used immunoSEQ multiplex PCR; TCRdb keeps in-frame clones, though not all of them. The sample includes a few hundred thousand clones, 80% to 85% of them seen just once. The sample was peripheral blood. All receptors derive from a person aged 65 to 85 with COVID-19, enrolled during active disease.

This chain links TRBV6-5 with TRBJ1-1; D ambiguous. Looked up from germline, CDR1 is MNHEY and CDR2 is SVGAGI. The CDR3 has 14 residues. Trimming cost V 4 bases and J 5 bases, with 14 bases left between them. CDR3 amino acids: CASSSVPGGTEAFF. In DNA, the CDR3 is TGTGCCAGCAGTTCGGTCCCTGGTGGTACTGAAGCTTTCTTT.

The V gene is TRBV5-1, the J gene TRBJ2-7, with a weak D call TRBD1 (6 bases). V was shortened by 5 bases and J by 3 bases, with 9 bases between the two germline ends. This CDR3 spans 12 amino acids. Germline V gene lookup returns CDR1 SGHRS and CDR2 YFSETQ. For the CDR3, the DNA is TGCGCCAGCAGGCAGGGGAACTACGAGCAGTACTTC. This translates into CASRQGNYEQYF. Complete variable domain (other parts from reference TRBV5-1 and TRBJ2-7): KAGVTQTPRYLIKTRGQQVTLSCSPISGHRSVSWYQQTPGQGLQFLFEYFSETQRNKGNFPGRFSGRQFSNSRSEMNVSTLELGDSALYLCASRQGNYEQYFGPGTRLTVT.

V is TRBV5-1 and J is TRBJ2-2, with 8 positions matching TRBD1. Trimming at V came to 9 bases and at J to 1 base, leaving 5 bases not matched to a gene. The CDR3 is 14 amino acids. Germline CDR1 is SGHRS and CDR2 is YFSETQ. CDR3 loop: CATRTGLNTGELFF. The CDR3 nucleotides are TGCGCCACCCGGACAGGGCTGAACACCGGGGAGCTGTTTTTT.

This chain connects TRBV2 to TRBJ2-3; the match to TRBD2 covers 7 bases. Unmatched junction bases numbered 10, after V lost 10 bases and J lost 6 bases. The length of the CDR3 is 13 residues. The germline V gene encodes CDR1 SNHLY and CDR2 FYNNEI. CDR3 sequence reads: CATSSAAGDTQYF. The CDR3 DNA is TGTGCCACCTCCTCGGCAGCGGGGGATACGCAGTATTTT. The whole variable domain, remainder taken from reference TRBV2 and TRBJ2-3, is EPEVTQTPSHQVTQMGQEVILRCVPISNHLYFYWYRQILGQKVEFLVSFYNNEISEKSEIFDDQFSVERPDGSNFTLKIRSTKLEDSAMYFCATSSAAGDTQYFGPGTRLTVL.

This clone was observed many times. The V gene is TRBV7-2, the J gene TRBJ2-7, with D possibly TRBD2 on 5 matching bases. The V and J ends lost 2 bases and 6 bases respectively, with 14 bases between them. The CDR3 extends over 14 amino acids. In germline, CDR1 is SGHTA, CDR2 FQGNSA. The CDR3 DNA reads TGTGCCAGCAGCTTACAGAGCGGACGGTCCGAGCAGTACTTC. Amino acid sequence: CASSLQSGRSEQYF.

This chain uses TRBV28 with TRBJ1-5; TRBD1 is a possible D gene (5 bases). Germline V gives CDR1 MDHEN, CDR2 SYDVKM. This CDR3 is 16 amino acids long. Trimming took 6 bases from V and 0 from J, leaving 15 bases between them. The CDR3 coding sequence is TGTGCCAGCAGCACACGTAGGGGCCTTAGCAATCAGCCCCAGCATTTT. Its translation: CASSTRRGLSNQPQHF.

This chain links TRBV6-6 with TRBJ2-7; TRBD2 matches at 7 bases. Unmatched junction bases numbered 6, after V lost 7 bases and J lost 6 bases. The CDR3 loop spans 12 amino acids. In germline, CDR1 is MNHNY, CDR2 SVGAGI (reference sequence). CDR3: CASKAGALEQYF. In DNA form, the CDR3 reads TGTGCCAGCAAGGCGGGAGCACTCGAGCAGTACTTC.

The chain uses TRBV12-3 or TRBV12-4 and TRBJ2-3, with 7 bases identical to TRBD2. The V and J ends lost 8 bases and 10 bases, in that order; junction bases with no gene match: 9. The CDR3 runs 12 residues. The CDR3 DNA sequence: TGTGCCAGCGTAGCTCGGGGAGGGGCGCAGTATTTT. Translation: CASVARGGAQYF.

The chain combines TRBV7-9 with TRBJ1-4; 7 bases match TRBD1. The CDR3 sequence is 15 residues long. The V and J ends lost 8 bases and 3 bases, in that order; junction bases with no gene match: 9. Germline V lookup: CDR1 SEHNR, CDR2 FQNEAQ (reference sequence). The chain's CDR3 is CASGAGGSANEKLFF. CDR3 nucleotides: TGTGCCAGCGGGGCAGGGGGATCAGCTAATGAAAAACTGTTTTTT.

V gene TRBV19 combines with J gene TRBJ2-1; 14 bases are a match to TRBD2. With V trimmed by 4 bases and J by 7 bases, 3 bases remained unmatched. Germline V CDR1 and CDR2: LNHDA, SQIVND (reference sequence). CDR3 length equals 15 residues. The CDR3 sequence: CASSTGLAGVNEQFF. CDR3 nucleotides: TGTGCCAGTAGTACGGGACTAGCGGGAGTTAATGAGCAGTTCTTC.

This clone has just one count. The chain has TRBV18 and TRBJ2-1, with TRBD2 matching over 12 bases. Looked up from germline, CDR1 is KGHSH and CDR2 is LQKENI. CDR3 length: 16 residues. After removal of 3 bases from V and 9 bases from J, the junction contained 9 bases not matched to a gene. The CDR3 spells CASSPASGGVHSEQFF. As DNA, the CDR3 is TGTGCCAGCTCACCGGCTAGCGGGGGGGTACACAGTGAGCAGTTCTTC.

The chain has TRBV24-1 and TRBJ2-3; 11 nucleotides agree with TRBD2. The CDR3 covers 17 residues. With V trimmed by 6 bases and J by 2 bases, 9 bases remained unmatched. CDR1 is KGHDR, CDR2 SFDVKD, per germline. As DNA, the CDR3 is TGTGCCACCAGTTTGCTAGCGGGAGGTTTAGACACAGATACGCAGTATTTT. Protein sequence: CATSLLAGGLDTDTQYF.

The V gene is TRBV7-9, the J gene TRBJ1-6; 8 bases align to TRBD1. The CDR3 covers 15 residues. The germline V gene encodes CDR1 SEHNR and CDR2 FQNEAQ (reference sequence). With V trimmed by 1 base and J by 7 bases, 3 bases remained unmatched. CDR3 in amino acids: CASSLGRQGNSPLHF. The CDR3 bases are TGTGCCAGCAGCTTAGGTCGACAGGGGAATTCACCCCTCCACTTT.

CDR3 sequence reads: CASTPAGFGELFF. CDR3 bases: TGTGCCAGCACCCCGGCGGGGTTCGGGGAGCTGTTTTTT. The chain employs TRBV12-3 or TRBV12-4 and TRBJ2-2; perhaps TRBD2 as D (6 bases). The CDR3 contains 13 residues. V was pared by 7 bases and J by 7 bases, with 13 bases between.

This rearrangement joins TRBV20-1 to TRBJ2-3; 7 positions match TRBD2. This CDR3 has 11 residues. After removal of 2 bases from V and 14 bases from J, the junction contained 7 bases not matched to a gene. Germline lookup yields CDR1 DFQATT and CDR2 SNEGSKA (reference sequence). CDR3 bases: TGCAGTGCTAGACCAAGCGGGACGTGGTATTTT. Translation gives CSARPSGTWYF.

In this sample, this clone turned up a few times. The V and J genes are TRBV7-2 and TRBJ2-6, with D perhaps TRBD1 (5 bases). V lost 0 bases and J lost 2, with 11 bases in between. This CDR3 contains 17 residues. In germline, CDR1 is SGHTA, CDR2 FQGNSA. The chain's CDR3 is CASSLAQGIPGANVLTF. In DNA, the CDR3 is TGTGCCAGCAGCTTAGCGCAGGGAATCCCTGGGGCCAACGTCCTGACTTTC.

V gene TRBV28 combines with J gene TRBJ2-7; 9 nucleotides line up with TRBD1. Trimming at V came to 2 bases and at J to 0 bases, leaving 2 bases not matched to a gene. This CDR3 has 15 residues. Germline CDR1 MDHEN, CDR2 SYDVKM. The CDR3 DNA reads as TGTGCCAGCAGTTTACGACAGGGGGTCTCCTACGAGCAGTACTTC. Translation gives CASSLRQGVSYEQYF.

In this sample, this clone turned up once. V gene TRBV13 combines with J gene TRBJ2-1; D not certain. The CDR3 length is 13 residues. V lost 5 bases and J lost 9, with 14 bases in between. Germline CDR1 reads PRHDT; CDR2 reads FYEKMQ (reference sequence). CDR3 nucleotide sequence: TGTGCCAGCAGCCCCCGTGTAACGGGTGAGCAGTTCTTC. It codes for CASSPRVTGEQFF.

V and J are TRBV21-1 and TRBJ2-3; no DNA check was done on the table's D call, TRBD1. TRBV21-1 is annotated as a pseudogene. The CDR3 is made up of 16 amino acids. The CDR3 region is CASSKNPGTSTDTQYF. CDR3 coding DNA: TGTGCCAGCAGCAAAAACCCAGGAACTAGCACAGATACGCAGTATTTT.

The chain joins TRBV7-9 to TRBJ1-2, with a tentative D call TRBD1 (6 bases). This CDR3 has 14 residues. Trimming removed 2 bases at V and 7 bases at J, with 14 bases between. Germline V gene sequence: CDR1 SEHNR, CDR2 FQNEAQ (reference sequence). CDR3 in amino acids: CASSLKGEFGGYTF. CDR3 nucleotides: TGTGCCAGCAGCTTAAAGGGGGAATTCGGTGGCTACACCTTC.

This rearrangement joins TRBV19 to TRBJ2-7, with D perhaps TRBD1 (5 bases). This CDR3 contains 14 residues. V lost 3 bases and J 1 base, leaving 10 bases between the germline ends. The germline CDR1 and CDR2 sequences are LNHDA and SQIVND (reference sequence). Written as DNA, the CDR3 is TGTGCCAGTAGTATTAGACAGAATTCCTACGAGCAGTACTTC. Its protein is CASSIRQNSYEQYF.

The chain links TRBV7-2 to TRBJ2-1; a weak D match, TRBD1 (6 bases). CDR3 size: 15 residues. Trimming stripped 8 bases from V and 2 bases from J, with 16 bases between. Germline V gene lookup returns CDR1 SGHTA and CDR2 FQGNSA. CDR3 residues: CASGTGTNPYNEQFF. For the CDR3, the DNA is TGTGCCAGCGGTACCGGGACAAATCCCTACAATGAGCAGTTCTTC.

This chain connects TRBV6-4 to TRBJ2-2; TRBD1 matches at 8 bases. There are 13 residues in the CDR3. Germline CDR1 is MRHNA and CDR2 is SNTAGT. After removal of 7 bases from V and 6 bases from J, the junction contained 4 bases not matched to a gene. DNA of the CDR3: TGTGCCAGCACCCGGACAGGGTCCGGGGAGCTGTTTTTT. The encoded protein is CASTRTGSGELFF.

The chain joins TRBV21-1 to TRBJ2-7; the D call of TRBD2 is as the table states it, not checked on the DNA. TRBV21-1 is listed as a pseudogene. This CDR3 has 19 residues. CDR3 sequence (DNA): TGTGCCAGCAGCAAAAAAAACTGGCCTAGCGGATCCTTCTCCTACGAGCAGTACTTC. Amino acids: CASSKKNWPSGSFSYEQYF.

In its sample, this clone was seen a few times. The chain's CDR3 is CASRVDREGGSNQPQHF. In DNA form, the CDR3 reads TGTGCCAGCAGGGTCGACAGGGAAGGTGGGAGCAATCAGCCCCAGCATTTT. The chain has TRBV21-1 and TRBJ1-5; the D segment call TRBD1 is taken from the table without a DNA check. TRBV21-1 is noted as a pseudogene. This CDR3 contains 17 residues.